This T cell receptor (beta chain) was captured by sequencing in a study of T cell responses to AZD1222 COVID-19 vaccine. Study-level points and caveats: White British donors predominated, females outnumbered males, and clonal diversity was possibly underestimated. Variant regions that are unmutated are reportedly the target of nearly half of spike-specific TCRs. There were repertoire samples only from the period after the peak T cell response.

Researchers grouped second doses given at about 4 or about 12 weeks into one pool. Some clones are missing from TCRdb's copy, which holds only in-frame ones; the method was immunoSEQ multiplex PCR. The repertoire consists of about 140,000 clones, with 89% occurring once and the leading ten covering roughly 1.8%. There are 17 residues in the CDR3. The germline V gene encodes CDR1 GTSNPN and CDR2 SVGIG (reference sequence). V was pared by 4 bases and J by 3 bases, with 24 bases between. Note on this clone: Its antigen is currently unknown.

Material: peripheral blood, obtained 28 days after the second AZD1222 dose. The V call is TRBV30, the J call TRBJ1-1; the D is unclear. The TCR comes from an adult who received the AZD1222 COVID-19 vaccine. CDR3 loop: CAWTPLGGISGYTEAFF. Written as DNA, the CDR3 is TGTGCCTGGACGCCCTTGGGAGGCATCTCAGGATACACTGAAGCTTTCTTT.